This T cell receptor (beta chain) was identified in a study of shared clonotypes between healthy human individuals (dated by TCRdb to 2018 to 2021). As for the study more broadly: A couple of women and a few men aged 18 to 49 years were included in the cohort. To estimate repertoire size and how much clonotype sharing occurs between individuals, the study deeply sequenced the blood TCR repertoires of a handful of healthy adults. For each donor, CD4 naive and CD4 memory were each given three plates, CD8 naive was given two plates, and CD8 memory was given one plate. Leukapheresis yielded between about 0.85 and 10 billion PBMCs per donor. To increase sequencing depth and limit assay-specific biases, different laboratories used diverse techniques to prepare libraries and sequence TCR repertoires. Findings and caveats that apply to the study as a whole: Pairwise subsampling led to the expectation that sequencing depth would affect the degree of clonotype sharing among donors. Incomplete sequencing was indicated by rarefaction of sorted-subset datasets, despite the large sequencing depth. Because the study included a small number of donors, the genetic and exposure-history diversity represented was limited. Higher generation probabilities were observed for clonotypes shared by all four sorted-subset donors than for non-shared clonotypes. Naive subsets generally had larger estimated clonotype richness than memory subsets did. Sampling was restricted to blood, and TCR repertoires in tissue are likely to differ from TCR repertoires in blood. Sharing across a handful of donors was observed for around 4.8% of naive CD4, 3% to 3.5% of naive CD8, 2% to 2.5% of memory CD4, and about 0.38% of memory CD8 clonotypes.

Inclusive of the bounding cysteine and phenylalanine, the CDR3 is 17 residues long. Here the CDR3 DNA is all that survives: 51 bases in frame from base 1. CDR1 and CDR2 are drawn from the germline V gene: MDHEN, SYDVKM. The germline V end is reduced by 5 bases and the J end by 3 bases; junction bases left unmatched: 11. Points on this clone: Its cognate antigen has yet to be identified. Base-call qualities are not available, and no considerably larger clone is one nucleotide away.

Healthy HIV-negative adults with no recently reported acute infections or vaccinations were included as donors. Every donor was a Caucasian adult living in Nashville, Tennessee, USA. CD4+ T cells were enriched by magnetic negative selection; naive cells were then positively selected on CD45RA, and the negative fraction formed the memory subset. Blood was collected by leukapheresis, and PBMCs were isolated by Ficoll-Histopaque density gradient centrifugation and then cryopreserved in liquid nitrogen vapor phase. Analytical flow cytometry was used to check the purity and quantity of every magnetically sorted T cell population. Genomic DNA was isolated from each sorted fraction and quantified by UV absorbance on a Nanodrop 2000c. Using the deep immunoSEQ assay, TCR CDR3 regions were amplified from genomic DNA by multiplex PCR. Genomic DNA extracted from each cell subset was distributed evenly over all wells of several immunoSEQ 96-well plates, and each plate served as one replicate. For sorted subsets, approximately 190 ng genomic DNA, equal to approximately 30,000 T cell genomes, was loaded into each replicate PCR. Purified libraries were quantified with a Qubit 3.0 fluorometer, sized on a Bioanalyzer 2100, and re-quantified with the KAPA Library Quantification kit. Every immunoSEQ 96-well plate was sequenced on a dedicated single-read 150-cycle Illumina NextSeq 550 flow cell. The authors' pipeline ran thus. Because the immunoSEQ output included only junctional sequences and no quality scores, the filtering could not be the same as the filtering used for full-length reads. Sequences were annotated with PyIR, a Python wrapper for IgBLAST v1.9, and V/J genes and CDR3 were assigned using IMGT germline references. Reads with weak V/J assignments (E-value above 1e-6), missing CDR3, stop codons, out-of-frame junctions, or ambiguous translated residues were removed. V3J clonotypes were defined by identical inferred V gene, J gene, and CDR3 amino acid sequence. To compute the percentage overlap between repertoires, the number of shared unique clonotypes was divided by the size of the smaller repertoire. RTK rarefaction, the Chao1 estimator, and Recon v2.1 estimates of unobserved clonotypes were used to assess repertoire richness. OLGA was used to compute generation probabilities for all TCRbeta clonotypes that the gDNA method yielded from a few donors. Drawn from immuneACCESS, this table holds only the in-frame rearrangements with V and J called that TCRdb kept. Clones are partly lost; checked studies trace under half to an unresolved V gene and leave the rest unexplained. That table is the source of V, J and clone size, and D and trimming were worked out from the DNA. This sample comprises some 550,000 clones, 95% to 98% of them detected only once. Less than 0.065% of the sample comes from the top ten.

The sample was naive CD4+ T cells sorted from blood. Interpreted using the paper, the cell subset or site label stands for: CD45RA+ positively selected. This receptor was taken from a woman between 25 and 40 years old in good health. The sequence joins TRBV28 to TRBJ1-5, and TRBD1 matches 9 of the central bases. The CDR3 sequence is CASSRSPGQGFNQPQHF. The nucleotide sequence is given as TGTGCCAGCAGTCGATCACCGGGACAGGGCTTCAATCAGCCCCAGCATTTT.